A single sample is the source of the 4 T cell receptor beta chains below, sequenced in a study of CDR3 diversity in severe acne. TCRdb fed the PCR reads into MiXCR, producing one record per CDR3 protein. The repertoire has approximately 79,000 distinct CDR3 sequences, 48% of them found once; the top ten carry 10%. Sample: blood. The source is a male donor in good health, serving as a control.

The CDR3 here is CATSDFASAVDTQYF. The CDR3 nucleotides are TGTGCCACCAGTGATTTTGCTAGCGCGGTAGATACGCAGTATTTT. The chain couples TRBV24-1 to TRBJ2-3, with TRBD2 as a possible D gene (6 bases). The CDR3 consists of 15 residues. Trimming stripped 1 base from V and 5 bases from J, with 12 bases between. Germline CDR1 is KGHDR and CDR2 is SFDVKD.

The CDR3 is CATSDLGAHGAGELFF. The CDR3 DNA is TGTGCCACCAGTGATCTCGGGGCGCATGGCGCCGGGGAGCTGTTTTTT. The rearrangement links TRBV24-1 to TRBJ2-2; D is possibly TRBD1 or TRBD2 (5 bases each). The CDR3 covers 16 residues. The germline V gene has CDR1 KGHDR and CDR2 SFDVKD. V shed 3 bases and J shed 6 bases, with 16 bases lying between them.

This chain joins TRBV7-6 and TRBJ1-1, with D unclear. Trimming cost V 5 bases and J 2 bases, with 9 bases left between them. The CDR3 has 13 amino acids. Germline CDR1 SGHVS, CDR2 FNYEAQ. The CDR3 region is CASSGRPNTEAFF. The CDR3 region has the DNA TGTGCCAGCAGCGGAAGGCCAAACACTGAAGCTTTCTTT. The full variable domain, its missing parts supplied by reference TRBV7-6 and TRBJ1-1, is GAGVSQSPRYKVTKRGQDVALRCDPISGHVSLYWYRQALGQGPEFLTYFNYEAQQDKSGLPNDRFSAERPEGSISTLTIQRTEQRDSAMYRCASSGRPNTEAFFGQGTRLTVV.

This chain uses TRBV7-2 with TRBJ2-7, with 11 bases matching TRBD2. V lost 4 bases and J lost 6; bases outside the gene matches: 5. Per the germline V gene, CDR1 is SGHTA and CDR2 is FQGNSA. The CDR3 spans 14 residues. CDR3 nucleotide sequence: TGTGCCAGCAGCTCGGGACTAGCGGTGGCCGAGCAGTACTTC. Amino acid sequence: CASSSGLAVAEQYF.